One sample yielded the 6 T cell receptor beta chains listed below, sequenced in a study of cytomegalovirus exposure and HLA in healthy donors. Researchers ran the PCR with 60 Vbeta and 13 Jbeta primers. The repertoire was sequenced with immunoSEQ multiplex PCR; TCRdb's copy has only in-frame clones and lacks some. The sample lists over 200,000 clones, around 76% occurring once. Sequencing was performed on PBMCs. The receptors derive from a man in his forties or fifties in good health and CMV-seropositive.

The J gene is TRBJ1-2, the V gene TRBV10-2; TRBD1 might be the D (5 bases). The V end lost 0 bases, the J end lost 1 base, and 18 bases lay between the germline ends. CDR1 and CDR2 (germline): WSHSY, SAAADI. The CDR3 runs to 18 residues. The CDR3 reads CASSESTQVIPFNYGYTF. The CDR3 DNA follows: TGCGCCAGCAGTGAGTCGACACAGGTCATCCCCTTTAACTATGGCTACACCTTC.

The chain couples TRBV7-7 to TRBJ2-2; TRBD1 might be the D (5 bases). Germline lookup yields CDR1 SSHAT and CDR2 FNYEAQ (reference sequence). This CDR3 comprises 13 residues. The ends were cut back, 6 bases at V and 9 bases at J, with 14 bases in the middle. CDR3 nucleotide sequence: TGTGCCAGCAGTCCTGCCGTGGGGCGGGAGCTGTTTTTT. Translated, it gives CASSPAVGRELFF.

CDR3 amino acids: CASSRSGGRLGGGNTIYF. CDR3 nucleotides: TGTGCCAGCAGTAGATCAGGGGGTCGTCTCGGGGGCGGAAACACCATATATTTT. The chain uses TRBV5-4 and TRBJ1-3, with 7 bases lining up with TRBD1. The length of the CDR3 is 18 residues. Germline values: CDR1 SGHNT, CDR2 YYREEE (reference sequence). V lost 5 bases, J lost 4 bases, and 18 bases stayed unmatched.

V and J are TRBV7-9 and TRBJ2-1; 11 bases fit TRBD2. Per the germline V gene, CDR1 is SEHNR and CDR2 is FQNEAQ (reference sequence). Germline trimming cut 1 base from V and 8 bases from J; bases unmatched to any gene: 1. The CDR3 runs 14 residues. CDR3 protein: CASSLVLAGDEQFF. The CDR3 DNA follows: TGTGCCAGCAGCTTAGTACTAGCGGGAGATGAGCAGTTCTTC.

The rearrangement joins TRBV11-2 to TRBJ2-1; D remains unclear. V was cut by 0 bases and J by 0 bases, with 6 bases left in between. Germline CDR1 is SGHAT and CDR2 is FQNNGV. The CDR3 contains 15 residues. This chain's CDR3 is CASSLDQNSYNEQFF. DNA of the CDR3: TGTGCCAGCAGCTTAGATCAGAACTCCTACAATGAGCAGTTCTTC.

J is TRBJ1-2 and V is TRBV29-1, with a tentative D call TRBD1 (6 bases). The CDR3 totals 12 residues. Trimming pared 6 bases from V and 3 bases from J, leaving 11 bases between. Per germline, CDR1 SQVTM and CDR2 ANQGSEA. The CDR3 protein is CSVVQGDYGYTF. As DNA, the CDR3 is TGCAGCGTAGTACAGGGCGACTATGGCTACACCTTC.